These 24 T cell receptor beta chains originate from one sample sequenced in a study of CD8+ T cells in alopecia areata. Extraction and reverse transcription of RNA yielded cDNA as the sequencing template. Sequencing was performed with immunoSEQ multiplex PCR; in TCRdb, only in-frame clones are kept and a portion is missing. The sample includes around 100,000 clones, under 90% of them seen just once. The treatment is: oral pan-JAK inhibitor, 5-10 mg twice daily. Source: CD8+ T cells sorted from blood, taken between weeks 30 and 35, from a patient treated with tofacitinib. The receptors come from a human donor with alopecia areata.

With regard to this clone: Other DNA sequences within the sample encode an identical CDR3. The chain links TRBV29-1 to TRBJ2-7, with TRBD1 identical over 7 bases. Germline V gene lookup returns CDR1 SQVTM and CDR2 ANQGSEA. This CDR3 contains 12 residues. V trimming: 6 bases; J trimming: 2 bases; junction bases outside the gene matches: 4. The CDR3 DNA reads TGCAGCGTCGAGGGGACAGCCTACGAGCAGTACTTC. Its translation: CSVEGTAYEQYF.

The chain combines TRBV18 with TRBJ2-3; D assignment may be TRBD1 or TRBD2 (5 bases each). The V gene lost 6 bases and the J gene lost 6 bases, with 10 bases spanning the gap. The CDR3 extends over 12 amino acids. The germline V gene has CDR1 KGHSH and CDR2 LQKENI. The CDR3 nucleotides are TGTGCCAGCTCGCCTTGGGGGGATACGCAGTATTTT. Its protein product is CASSPWGDTQYF.

As DNA, the CDR3 is TGTGCCAGCAGCTTAGATAGTTTGAATGAGCAGTTCTTC. This sequence encodes CASSLDSLNEQFF. The V gene is TRBV7-6, the J gene TRBJ2-1; no firm D call. Germline CDR1 is SGHVS and CDR2 is FNYEAQ. Trimming pared 1 base from V and 7 bases from J, leaving 8 bases between. This CDR3 is built from 13 residues.

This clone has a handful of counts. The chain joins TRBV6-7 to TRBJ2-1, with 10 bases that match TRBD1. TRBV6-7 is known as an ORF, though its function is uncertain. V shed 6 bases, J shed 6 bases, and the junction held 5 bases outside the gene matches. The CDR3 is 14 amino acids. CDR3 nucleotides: TGTGCCAGCAGACCGGGACAGGGGAGCAATGAGCAGTTCTTC. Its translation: CASRPGQGSNEQFF.

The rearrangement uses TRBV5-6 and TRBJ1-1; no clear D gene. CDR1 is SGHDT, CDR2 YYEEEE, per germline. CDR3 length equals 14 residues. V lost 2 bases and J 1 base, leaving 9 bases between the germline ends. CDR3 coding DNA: TGTGCCAGCAGCTTCCATCCGGAGAACACTGAAGCTTTCTTT. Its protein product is CASSFHPENTEAFF.

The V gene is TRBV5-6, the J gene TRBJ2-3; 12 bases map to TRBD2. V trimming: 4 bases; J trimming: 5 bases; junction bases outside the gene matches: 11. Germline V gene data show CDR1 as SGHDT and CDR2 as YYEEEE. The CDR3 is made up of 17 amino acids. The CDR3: CASSTHSSGGAGDTQYF. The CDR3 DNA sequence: TGTGCCAGCAGCACCCACTCTAGCGGGGGGGCCGGAGATACGCAGTATTTT.

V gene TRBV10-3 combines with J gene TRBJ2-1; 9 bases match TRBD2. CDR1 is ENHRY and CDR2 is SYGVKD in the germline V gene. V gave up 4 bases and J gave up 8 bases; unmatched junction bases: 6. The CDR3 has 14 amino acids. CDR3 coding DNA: TGTGCCATCAGTGGAGCGGGAGGTTTAGATGAGCAGTTCTTC. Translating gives CAISGAGGLDEQFF.

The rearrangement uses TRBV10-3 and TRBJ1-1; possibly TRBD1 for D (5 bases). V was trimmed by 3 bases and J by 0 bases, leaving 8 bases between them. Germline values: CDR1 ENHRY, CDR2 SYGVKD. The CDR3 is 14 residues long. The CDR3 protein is CAISDGGMNTEAFF. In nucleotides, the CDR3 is TGTGCCATCAGTGACGGGGGGATGAACACTGAAGCTTTCTTT.

The CDR3 loop reads CASSPSGRPENIQYF. In DNA, the CDR3 is TGTGCCAGCAGCCCTAGCGGGAGGCCAGAAAACATTCAGTACTTC. The chain carries TRBV7-9 and TRBJ2-4; 11 nucleotides align to TRBD2. Germline trimming cut 5 bases from V and 5 bases from J; bases unmatched to any gene: 5. Per germline, CDR1 SEHNR and CDR2 FQNEAQ (reference sequence). This CDR3 has 15 residues.

The CDR3, as DNA: TGTGCCAGCAGTGAGCTAGCGGGGTACAATGAGCAGTTCTTC. Translated: CASSELAGYNEQFF. The chain employs TRBV6-1 and TRBJ2-1; 9 bases are shared with TRBD2. The trim removed 3 bases at V and 4 bases at J, leaving 1 base unmatched. The CDR3 extends over 14 amino acids. Germline V gives CDR1 MNHNS, CDR2 SASEGT.

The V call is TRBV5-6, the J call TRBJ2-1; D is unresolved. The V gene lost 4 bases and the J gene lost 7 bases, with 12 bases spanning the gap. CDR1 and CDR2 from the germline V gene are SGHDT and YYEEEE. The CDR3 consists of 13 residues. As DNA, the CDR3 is TGTGCCAGCAGCCCGCTCGAAAGGAATGAGCAGTTCTTC. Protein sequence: CASSPLERNEQFF.

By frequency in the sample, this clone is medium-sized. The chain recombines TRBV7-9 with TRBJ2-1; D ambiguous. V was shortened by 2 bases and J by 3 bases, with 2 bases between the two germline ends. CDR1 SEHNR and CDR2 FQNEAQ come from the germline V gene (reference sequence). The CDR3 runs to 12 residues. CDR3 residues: CASSLLYNEQFF. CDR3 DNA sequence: TGTGCCAGCAGCTTACTCTACAATGAGCAGTTCTTC.

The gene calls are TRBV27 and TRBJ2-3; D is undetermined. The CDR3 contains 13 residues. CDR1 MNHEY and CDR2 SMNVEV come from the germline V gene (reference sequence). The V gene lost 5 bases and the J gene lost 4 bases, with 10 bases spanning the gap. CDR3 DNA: TGTGCCAGCAGTGAGCTAAGGTCAGATACGCAGTATTTT. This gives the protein CASSELRSDTQYF.

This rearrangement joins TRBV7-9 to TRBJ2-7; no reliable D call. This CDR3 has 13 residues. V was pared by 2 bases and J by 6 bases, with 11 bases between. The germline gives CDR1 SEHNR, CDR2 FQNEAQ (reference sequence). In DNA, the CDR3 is TGTGCCAGCAGCTTAAGCTTGACGGGCGAGCAGTACTTC. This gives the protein CASSLSLTGEQYF.

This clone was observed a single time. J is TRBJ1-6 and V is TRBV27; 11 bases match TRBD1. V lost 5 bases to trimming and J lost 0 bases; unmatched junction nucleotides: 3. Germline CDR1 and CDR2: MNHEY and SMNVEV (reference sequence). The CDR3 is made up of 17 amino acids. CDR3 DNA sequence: TGTGCCAGCAGTCCCGGGACAGGGGGCTCCTATAATTCACCCCTCCACTTT. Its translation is CASSPGTGGSYNSPLHF.

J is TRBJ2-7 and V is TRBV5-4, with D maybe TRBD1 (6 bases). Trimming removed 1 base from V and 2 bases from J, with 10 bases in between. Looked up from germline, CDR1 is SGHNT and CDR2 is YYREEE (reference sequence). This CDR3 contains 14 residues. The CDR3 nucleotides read TGTGCCAGCAGCTTGTTTGGGGGCACCTACGAGCAGTACTTC. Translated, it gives CASSLFGGTYEQYF.

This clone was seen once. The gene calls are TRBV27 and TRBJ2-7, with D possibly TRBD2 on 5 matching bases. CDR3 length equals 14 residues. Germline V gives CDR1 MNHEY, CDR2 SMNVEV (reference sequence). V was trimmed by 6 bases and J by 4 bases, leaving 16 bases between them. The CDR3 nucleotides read TGTGCCAGCAGCCGTCGGGGAATTAGTTACGAGCAGTACTTC. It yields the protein CASSRRGISYEQYF.

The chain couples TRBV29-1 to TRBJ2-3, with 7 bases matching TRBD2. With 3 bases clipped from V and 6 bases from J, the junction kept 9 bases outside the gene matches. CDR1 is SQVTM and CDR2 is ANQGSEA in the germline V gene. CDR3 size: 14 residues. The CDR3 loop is CSVDCWTSWDTQYF. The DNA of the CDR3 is TGCAGCGTTGACTGTTGGACTAGTTGGGATACGCAGTATTTT.

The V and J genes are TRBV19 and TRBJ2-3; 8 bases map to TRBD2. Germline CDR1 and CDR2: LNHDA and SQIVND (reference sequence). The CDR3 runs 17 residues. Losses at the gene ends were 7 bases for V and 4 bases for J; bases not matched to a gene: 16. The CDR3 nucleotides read TGTGCCAGTACCCAATCCCATTATAGCGGGAAGGCAGATACGCAGTATTTT. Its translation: CASTQSHYSGKADTQYF.

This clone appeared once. CDR3 sequence (DNA): TGTGCCAGCAGTTTAATCCCGGGGTCCTACGAGCAGTACTTC. Its protein is CASSLIPGSYEQYF. The rearrangement joins TRBV27 to TRBJ2-7; possible D gene TRBD2, 5 bases. Trimming took 2 bases from V and 1 from J, leaving 9 bases between them. Per germline, CDR1 MNHEY and CDR2 SMNVEV (reference sequence). The CDR3 sequence is 14 residues long.

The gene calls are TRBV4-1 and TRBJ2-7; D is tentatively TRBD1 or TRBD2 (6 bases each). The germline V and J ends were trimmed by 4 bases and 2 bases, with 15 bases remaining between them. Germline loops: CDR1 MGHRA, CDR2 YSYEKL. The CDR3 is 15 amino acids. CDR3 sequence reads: CASSPRDWGPYEQYF. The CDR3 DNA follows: TGCGCCAGCAGCCCCCGGGACTGGGGGCCCTACGAGCAGTACTTC.

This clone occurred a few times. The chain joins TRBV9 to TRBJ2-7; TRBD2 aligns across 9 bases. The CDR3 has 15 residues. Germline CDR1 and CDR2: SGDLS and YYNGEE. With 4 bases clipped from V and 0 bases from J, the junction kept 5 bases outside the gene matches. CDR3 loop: CASSPAGGASYEQYF. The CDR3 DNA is TGTGCCAGCAGCCCGGCGGGAGGGGCCTCCTACGAGCAGTACTTC. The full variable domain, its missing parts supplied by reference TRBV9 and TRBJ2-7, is DSGVTQTPKHLITATGQRVTLRCSPRSGDLSVYWYQQSLDQGLQFLIQYYNGEERAKGNILERFSAQQFPDLHSELNLSSLELGDSALYFCASSPAGGASYEQYFGPGTRLTVT.

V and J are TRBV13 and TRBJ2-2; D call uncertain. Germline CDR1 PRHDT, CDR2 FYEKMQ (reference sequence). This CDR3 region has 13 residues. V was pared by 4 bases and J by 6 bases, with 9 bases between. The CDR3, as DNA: TGTGCCAGCAGCTCGACCATGTCCGGGGAGCTGTTTTTT. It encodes CASSSTMSGELFF.

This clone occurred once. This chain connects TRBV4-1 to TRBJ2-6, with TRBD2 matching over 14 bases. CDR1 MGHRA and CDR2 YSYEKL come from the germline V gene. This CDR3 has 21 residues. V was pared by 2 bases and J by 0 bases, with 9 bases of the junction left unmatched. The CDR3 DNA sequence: TGCGCCAGCAGCCAAACCCCCCTGACTAGCGGGAGGGCCTCTGGGGCCAACGTCCTGACTTTC. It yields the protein CASSQTPLTSGRASGANVLTF.